Each of the 15 T cell receptor beta chains below was sequenced from the same sample in a study of cytomegalovirus exposure and HLA in healthy donors. A multiplex PCR was run with 60 Vbeta primers and 13 Jbeta primers. Produced via immunoSEQ multiplex PCR; TCRdb's table is partial and in-frame only. The repertoire holds about 160,000 clones, nearly 80% seen once, with around 1% in the top ten. The sample consisted of PBMCs. Receptors were obtained from a woman between 45 and 60 years old in good health and CMV-seropositive.

The rearrangement joins TRBV4-1 to TRBJ1-5; D perhaps matches TRBD1 (5 bases). Germline V gene lookup returns CDR1 MGHRA and CDR2 YSYEKL. There are 15 residues in the CDR3. Trimming removed 0 bases at V and 3 bases at J, with 9 bases between. DNA for the CDR3: TGCGCCAGCAGCCAAGAAGGGACTGCCAATCAGCCCCAGCATTTT. This sequence encodes CASSQEGTANQPQHF.

The CDR3 sequence: CASSFRGLGNTIYF. CDR3 in DNA: TGTGCCAGCAGCTTCAGGGGGCTTGGAAACACCATATATTTT. The rearrangement uses TRBV7-2 and TRBJ1-3; 8 positions match TRBD1. With V trimmed by 3 bases and J by 3 bases, 1 base remained unmatched. The CDR3 is 14 residues long. Germline V gene data show CDR1 as SGHTA and CDR2 as FQGNSA.

This clone was picked up a small number of times. J is TRBJ1-2 and V is TRBV7-2; D might be TRBD1 (5 bases). Trimming took off 0 bases at V and 8 bases at J, with 13 bases between the two ends. This CDR3 region has 14 residues. Germline V gene sequence: CDR1 SGHTA, CDR2 FQGNSA. The DNA of the CDR3 is TGTGCCAGCAGCTTAGCGCCGGGGGGGAGCGGCTACACCTTC. It codes for CASSLAPGGSGYTF.

The rearrangement links TRBV18 to TRBJ1-1, with unresolved D. This CDR3 has 15 residues. The V end lost 2 bases, the J end lost 1 base, and 11 bases lay between the germline ends. The germline V gene has CDR1 KGHSH and CDR2 LQKENI. The DNA of the CDR3 is TGTGCCAGCTCACCAGTCCGAACCGGGAACACTGAAGCTTTCTTT. Residues: CASSPVRTGNTEAFF.

CDR3 nucleotides: TGTGCCAGTCCGAGAACGGGACAGGGGGCCCGCTATGGCTACACCTTC. Residues: CASPRTGQGARYGYTF. V usage is TRBV19 and J usage is TRBJ1-2; 12 nucleotides match TRBD1. Germline V gene lookup returns CDR1 LNHDA and CDR2 SQIVND (reference sequence). Germline trimming cut 8 bases from V and 4 bases from J; bases unmatched to any gene: 11. This CDR3 contains 16 residues.

The chain's CDR3 is CASSFEDRGDEETQYF. The DNA for the CDR3 is TGTGCCAGCAGCTTTGAGGACAGGGGGGATGAGGAGACCCAGTACTTC. The V call is TRBV7-9, the J call TRBJ2-5; 10 bases are a match to TRBD1. The CDR3 totals 16 residues. Germline-derived CDR1 and CDR2 are SEHNR and FQNEAQ (reference sequence). Trimming at V came to 3 bases and at J to 5 bases, leaving 9 bases not matched to a gene. The full variable domain, in which reference TRBV7-9 and TRBJ2-5 provide the parts outside the CDR3, is DTGVSQNPRHKITKRGQNVTFRCDPISEHNRLYWYRQTLGQGPEFLTYFQNEAQLEKSRLLSDRFSAERPKGSFSTLEIQRTEQGDSAMYLCASSFEDRGDEETQYFGPGTRLLVL.

The chain combines TRBV20-1 with TRBJ2-7, with D tentatively TRBD2 (6 bases). From germline, CDR1 is DFQATT and CDR2 SNEGSKA (reference sequence). The CDR3 covers 11 residues. Trimming pared 3 bases from V and 6 bases from J, leaving 9 bases between. The CDR3 sequence: CSASGRGEQYF. The CDR3 DNA reads TGCAGTGCTAGCGGGAGAGGCGAGCAGTACTTC.

Concerning this clone: The junction departs from germline at one end; a sequencing error may be responsible. This chain connects TRBV7-7 to TRBJ2-1; D possibly corresponds to TRBD2 (11 bases). The CDR3 runs 17 residues. In germline, CDR1 is SSHAT, CDR2 FNYEAQ (reference sequence). The CDR3 coding sequence is TGTGCTAGCAGCTTAGCGGGGGGGACAGGGGACAGTGGTGAGCAGTTCTTC. Its translation: CASSLAGGTGDSGEQFF.

This rearrangement joins TRBV15 to TRBJ1-5; 10 bases match TRBD1. The ends lost 5 bases at V and 2 bases at J; junction bases unmatched: 3. The CDR3 totals 15 residues. Germline-derived CDR1 and CDR2 are LNHNV and YYDKDF (reference sequence). CDR3 nucleotides: TGTGCCACCAGCTCCGGGACAGGGGGCAATCAGCCCCAGCATTTT. It specifies CATSSGTGGNQPQHF.

The J gene is TRBJ2-5, the V gene TRBV27; 7 bases line up with TRBD2. Per germline, CDR1 MNHEY and CDR2 SMNVEV (reference sequence). This CDR3 spans 16 amino acids. Trimming removed 5 bases from V and 0 bases from J; junction bases left unmatched: 9. As DNA, the CDR3 is TGTGCCAGCAGTCCCGTAGGGCGGGGGTACCAAGAGACCCAGTACTTC. Protein: CASSPVGRGYQETQYF.

The chain combines TRBV5-1 with TRBJ1-5; a weak D match, TRBD1 (6 bases). Trimming pared 4 bases from V and 5 bases from J, leaving 13 bases between. The CDR3 contains 14 residues. Per germline, CDR1 SGHRS and CDR2 YFSETQ. The CDR3 DNA reads as TGCGCCAGCAGCGAACAGGGAGGGGATCAGCCCCAGCATTTT. Translated, it gives CASSEQGGDQPQHF.

The chain recombines TRBV19 with TRBJ2-5; perhaps TRBD2 as D (6 bases). This CDR3 contains 13 residues. V shed 3 bases and J shed 5 bases, with 10 bases lying between them. The V gene's germline CDR1 is LNHDA and CDR2 SQIVND (reference sequence). The CDR3 region is CASSITSTETQYF. The CDR3 coding sequence is TGTGCCAGTAGTATCACTAGCACTGAGACCCAGTACTTC.

The CDR3 loop is CASRRERGGGEQFF. The CDR3, as DNA: TGTGCCAGCCGCCGGGAGCGGGGGGGCGGTGAGCAGTTCTTC. The J gene is TRBJ2-1, the V gene TRBV2; 10 nucleotides agree with TRBD2. J was trimmed by 9 bases and V by 8 bases; bases with no gene match: 10. The CDR3 length is 14 residues. The V gene's germline CDR1 is SNHLY and CDR2 FYNNEI.

V usage is TRBV9 and J usage is TRBJ2-2; TRBD2 might be the D (5 bases). This CDR3 has 18 amino acids. The V gene's germline CDR1 is SGDLS and CDR2 YYNGEE. V was shortened by 4 bases and J by 0 bases, with 19 bases between the two germline ends. The CDR3 sequence is CASSPGLPGNPNTGELFF. In nucleotides, the CDR3 is TGTGCCAGCAGCCCTGGACTTCCCGGCAATCCGAACACCGGGGAGCTGTTTTTT.

The chain employs TRBV28 and TRBJ2-3, with D maybe TRBD2 (6 bases). Trimming stripped 3 bases from V and 6 bases from J, with 13 bases between. The germline CDR1 and CDR2 sequences are MDHEN and SYDVKM. The CDR3 is 14 residues long. CDR3 protein: CASSFQEGLDTQYF. DNA of the CDR3: TGTGCCAGCAGTTTTCAGGAGGGGTTGGATACGCAGTATTTT. The full variable domain, in which reference TRBV28 and TRBJ2-3 provide the parts outside the CDR3, is DVKVTQSSRYLVKRTGEKVFLECVQDMDHENMFWYRQDPGLGLRLIYFSYDVKMKEKGDIPEGYSVSREKKERFSLILESASTNQTSMYLCASSFQEGLDTQYFGPGTRLTVL.